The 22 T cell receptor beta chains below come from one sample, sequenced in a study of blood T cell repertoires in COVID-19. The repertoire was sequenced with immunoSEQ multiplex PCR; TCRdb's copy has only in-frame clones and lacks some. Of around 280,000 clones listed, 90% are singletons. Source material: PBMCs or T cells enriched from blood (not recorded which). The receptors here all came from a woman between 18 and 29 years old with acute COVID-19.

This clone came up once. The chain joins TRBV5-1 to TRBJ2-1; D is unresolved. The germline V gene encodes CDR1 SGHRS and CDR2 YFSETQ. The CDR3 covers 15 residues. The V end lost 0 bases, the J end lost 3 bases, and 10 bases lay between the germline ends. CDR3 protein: CASSLAPQYYNEQFF. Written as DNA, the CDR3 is TGCGCCAGCAGCTTGGCCCCACAGTACTACAATGAGCAGTTCTTC.

This chain's CDR3 is CASSSRTSETPHLFF. The CDR3 coding sequence is TGTGCCAGCAGCTCCCGGACTAGCGAAACCCCTCATTTGTTCTTC. The rearrangement links TRBV7-2 to TRBJ2-1; 9 bases match TRBD2. There are 15 residues in the CDR3. Germline CDR1 and CDR2: SGHTA and FQGNSA. J gave up 15 bases and V 4 bases, and 16 bases lay outside the gene matches.

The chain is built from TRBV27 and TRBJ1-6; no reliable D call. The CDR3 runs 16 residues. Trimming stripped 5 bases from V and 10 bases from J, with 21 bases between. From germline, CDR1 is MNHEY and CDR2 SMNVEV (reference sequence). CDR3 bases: TGTGCCAGCAGTCAACAAAGGCTGACTCTAGGATCACCCCTCCACTTT. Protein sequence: CASSQQRLTLGSPLHF.

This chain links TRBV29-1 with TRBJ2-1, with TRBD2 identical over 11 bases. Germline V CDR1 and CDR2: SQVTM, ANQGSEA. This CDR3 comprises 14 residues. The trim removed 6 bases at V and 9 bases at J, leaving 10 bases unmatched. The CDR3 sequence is CSVEIAGGLIEQFF. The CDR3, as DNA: TGCAGCGTAGAAATAGCGGGAGGGCTCATTGAGCAGTTCTTC.

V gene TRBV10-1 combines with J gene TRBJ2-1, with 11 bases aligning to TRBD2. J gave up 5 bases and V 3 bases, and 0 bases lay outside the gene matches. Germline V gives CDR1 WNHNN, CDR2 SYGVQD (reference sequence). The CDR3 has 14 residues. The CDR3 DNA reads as TGCGCCAGCAGTGAACTAGCGGGGGACAATGAGCAGTTCTTC. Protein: CASSELAGDNEQFF.

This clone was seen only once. The CDR3 loop is CASRTSVAGELFF. The CDR3 DNA follows: TGTGCCAGTCGGACTAGCGTAGCCGGGGAGCTGTTTTTT. This chain uses TRBV19 with TRBJ2-2; 9 nucleotides line up with TRBD2. CDR1 and CDR2 from the germline V gene are LNHDA and SQIVND (reference sequence). This CDR3 has 13 residues. Unmatched junction bases numbered 4, after V lost 8 bases and J lost 6 bases.

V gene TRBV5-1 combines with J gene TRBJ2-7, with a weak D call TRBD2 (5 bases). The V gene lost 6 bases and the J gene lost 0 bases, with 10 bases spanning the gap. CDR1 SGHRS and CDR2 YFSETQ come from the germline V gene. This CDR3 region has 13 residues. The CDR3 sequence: CASIRESSYEQYF. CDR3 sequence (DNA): TGCGCCAGCATAAGGGAGAGCTCCTACGAGCAGTACTTC.

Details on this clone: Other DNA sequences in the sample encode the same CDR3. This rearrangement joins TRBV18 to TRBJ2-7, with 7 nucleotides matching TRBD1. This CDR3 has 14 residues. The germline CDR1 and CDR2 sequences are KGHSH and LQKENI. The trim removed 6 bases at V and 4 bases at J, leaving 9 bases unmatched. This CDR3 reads CASSLRTGAYEQYF. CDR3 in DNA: TGTGCCAGCTCTCTGCGGACAGGTGCGTACGAGCAGTACTTC.

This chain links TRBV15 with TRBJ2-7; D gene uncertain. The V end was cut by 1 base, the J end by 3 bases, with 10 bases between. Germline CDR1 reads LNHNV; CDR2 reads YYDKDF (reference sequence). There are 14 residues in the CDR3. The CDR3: CATSRAGGYYEQYF. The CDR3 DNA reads TGTGCCACCAGCAGAGCGGGTGGTTACTACGAGCAGTACTTC.

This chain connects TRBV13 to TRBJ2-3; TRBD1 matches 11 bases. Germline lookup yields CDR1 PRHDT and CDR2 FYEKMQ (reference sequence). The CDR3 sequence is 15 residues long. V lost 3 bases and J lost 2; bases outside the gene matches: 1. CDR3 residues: CASSFGQGATDTQYF. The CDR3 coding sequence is TGTGCCAGCAGCTTCGGACAGGGGGCCACAGATACGCAGTATTTT.

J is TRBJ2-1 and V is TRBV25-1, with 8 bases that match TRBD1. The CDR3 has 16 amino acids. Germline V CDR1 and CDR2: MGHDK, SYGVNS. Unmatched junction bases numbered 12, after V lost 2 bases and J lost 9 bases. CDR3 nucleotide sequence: TGTGCCAGCAGTGAACCGGGGACAGGTGTCATTGGTGAGCAGTTCTTC. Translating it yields CASSEPGTGVIGEQFF.

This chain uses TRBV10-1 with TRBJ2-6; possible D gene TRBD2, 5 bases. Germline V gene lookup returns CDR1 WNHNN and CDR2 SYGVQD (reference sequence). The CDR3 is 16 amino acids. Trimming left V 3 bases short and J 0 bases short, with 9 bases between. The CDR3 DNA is TGCGCCAGCAGTGACCGTCGGGACTCTGGGGCCAACGTCCTGACTTTC. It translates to CASSDRRDSGANVLTF.

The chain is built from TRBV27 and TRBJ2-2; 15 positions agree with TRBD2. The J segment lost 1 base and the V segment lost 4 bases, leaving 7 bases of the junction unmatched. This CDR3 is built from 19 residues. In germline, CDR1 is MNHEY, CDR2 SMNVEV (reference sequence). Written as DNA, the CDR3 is TGTGCCAGCAGTTACGGAGGACTAGCGGGAGGGCAGAACACCGGGGAGCTGTTTTTT. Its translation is CASSYGGLAGGQNTGELFF.

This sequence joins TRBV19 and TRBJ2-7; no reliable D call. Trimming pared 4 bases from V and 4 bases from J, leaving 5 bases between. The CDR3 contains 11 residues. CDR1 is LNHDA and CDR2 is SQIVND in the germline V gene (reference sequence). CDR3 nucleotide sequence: TGTGCCAGTAGTAACATGTACGAGCAGTACTTC. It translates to CASSNMYEQYF.

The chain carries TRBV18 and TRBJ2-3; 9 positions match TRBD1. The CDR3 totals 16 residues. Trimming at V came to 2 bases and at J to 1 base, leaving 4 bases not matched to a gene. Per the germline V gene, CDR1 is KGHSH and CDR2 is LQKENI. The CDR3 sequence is CASSPSRTGGTDTQYF. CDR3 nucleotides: TGTGCCAGCTCACCAAGCCGGACAGGGGGCACAGATACGCAGTATTTT. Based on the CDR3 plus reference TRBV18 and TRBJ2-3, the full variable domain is NAGVMQNPRHLVRRRGQEARLRCSPMKGHSHVYWYRQLPEEGLKFMVYLQKENIIDESGMPKERFSAEFPKEGPSILRIQQVVRGDSAAYFCASSPSRTGGTDTQYFGPGTRLTVL.

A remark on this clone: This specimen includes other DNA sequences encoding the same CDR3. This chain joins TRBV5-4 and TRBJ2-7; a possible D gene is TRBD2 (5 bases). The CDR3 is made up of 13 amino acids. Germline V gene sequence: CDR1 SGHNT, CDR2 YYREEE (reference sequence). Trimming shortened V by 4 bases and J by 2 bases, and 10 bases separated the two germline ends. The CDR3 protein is CASSRTGTYEQYF. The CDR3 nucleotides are TGTGCCAGCAGCCGGACGGGAACCTACGAGCAGTACTTC.

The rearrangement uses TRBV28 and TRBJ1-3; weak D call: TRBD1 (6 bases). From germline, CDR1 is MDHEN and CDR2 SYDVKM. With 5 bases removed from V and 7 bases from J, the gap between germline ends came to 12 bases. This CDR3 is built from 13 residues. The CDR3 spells CASSQGIANTIYF. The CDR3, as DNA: TGTGCCAGCAGTCAGGGGATCGCGAACACCATATATTTT.

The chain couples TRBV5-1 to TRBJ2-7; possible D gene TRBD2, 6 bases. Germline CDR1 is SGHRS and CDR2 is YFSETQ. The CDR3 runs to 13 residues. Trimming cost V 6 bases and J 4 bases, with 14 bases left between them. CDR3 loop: CASKPGSMYEQYF. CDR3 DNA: TGCGCCAGCAAGCCCGGGAGTATGTACGAGCAGTACTTC. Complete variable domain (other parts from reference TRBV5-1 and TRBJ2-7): KAGVTQTPRYLIKTRGQQVTLSCSPISGHRSVSWYQQTPGQGLQFLFEYFSETQRNKGNFPGRFSGRQFSNSRSEMNVSTLELGDSALYLCASKPGSMYEQYFGPGTRLTVT.

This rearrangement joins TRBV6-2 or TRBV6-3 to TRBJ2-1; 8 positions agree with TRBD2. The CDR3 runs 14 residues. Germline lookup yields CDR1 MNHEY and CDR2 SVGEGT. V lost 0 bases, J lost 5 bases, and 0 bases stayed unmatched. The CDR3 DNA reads TGTGCCAGCAGTTACTCTAGCGGGAACAATGAGCAGTTCTTC. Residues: CASSYSSGNNEQFF.

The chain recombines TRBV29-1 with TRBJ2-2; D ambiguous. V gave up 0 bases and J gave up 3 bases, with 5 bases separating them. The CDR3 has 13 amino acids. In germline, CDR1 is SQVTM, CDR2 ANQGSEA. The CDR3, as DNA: TGCAGCGTTGAAGATCAGTACACCGGGGAGCTGTTTTTT. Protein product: CSVEDQYTGELFF.

The CDR3 loop reads CASSPMGGSAYEQYF. CDR3 DNA sequence: TGTGCCAGCAGCCCTATGGGGGGGTCAGCCTACGAGCAGTACTTC. The chain is built from TRBV9 and TRBJ2-7, with 7 bases identical to TRBD2. The CDR3 is 15 residues long. Trimming cost V 4 bases and J 2 bases; bases outside gene matches: 9. Looked up from germline, CDR1 is SGDLS and CDR2 is YYNGEE.

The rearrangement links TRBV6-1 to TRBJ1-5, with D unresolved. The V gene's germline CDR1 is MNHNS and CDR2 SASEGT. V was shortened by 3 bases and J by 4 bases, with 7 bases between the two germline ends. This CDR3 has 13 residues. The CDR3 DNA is TGTGCCAGCAGTGAGGTGGAGAATCAGCCCCAGCATTTT. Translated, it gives CASSEVENQPQHF.